The next 21 T cell receptor beta chains were all read from a single sample in a study of blood T cell repertoires in COVID-19. Clones were sequenced by immunoSEQ multiplex PCR, and TCRdb holds only the in-frame ones, with some missing. The profile shows about 190,000 clones, 70% to 80% of them singletons. Sequencing was carried out using PBMCs or T cells enriched from blood (not recorded which). The receptors originated from a woman aged 45 to 65 who had recovered from COVID-19.

The chain uses TRBV6-5 and TRBJ1-4; 7 positions agree with TRBD1. V gave up 7 bases and J gave up 0 bases; unmatched junction bases: 2. The germline V gene encodes CDR1 MNHEY and CDR2 SVGAGI. The CDR3 consists of 14 residues. Here the CDR3 DNA reads TGTGCCAGCACTCAGGGGGCAACTAATGAAAAACTGTTTTTT. It specifies CASTQGATNEKLFF.

This clone appeared a single time. The CDR3: CASSPLTGGYEKLFF. The CDR3 DNA follows: TGTGCCAGCAGTCCGCTGACAGGCGGGTATGAAAAACTGTTTTTT. J is TRBJ1-4 and V is TRBV27, with a possible D match to TRBD1 (6 bases). This CDR3 region has 15 residues. V was pared by 5 bases and J by 6 bases, with 16 bases between. Per the germline V gene, CDR1 is MNHEY and CDR2 is SMNVEV (reference sequence).

The genes are TRBV5-8 and TRBJ1-1; TRBD1 agrees at 8 bases. This CDR3 is 18 amino acids long. V gave up 4 bases and J gave up 0 bases; unmatched junction bases: 14. The germline V gene has CDR1 SGHTS and CDR2 YDEGEE. CDR3 in amino acids: CASSTTGATWGLNTEAFF. As DNA, the CDR3 is TGTGCCAGCAGCACGACAGGGGCCACTTGGGGTTTGAACACTGAAGCTTTCTTT.

This chain connects TRBV18 to TRBJ2-7; D unclear. The ends were cut back, 3 bases at V and 1 base at J, with 10 bases in the middle. The CDR3 extends over 14 amino acids. Germline CDR1 is KGHSH and CDR2 is LQKENI. CDR3 residues: CASSPNPGSYEQYF. In nucleotides, the CDR3 is TGTGCCAGCTCACCTAATCCGGGTTCCTACGAGCAGTACTTC. The variable domain in full, with the rest retrieved from reference TRBV18 and TRBJ2-7, is NAGVMQNPRHLVRRRGQEARLRCSPMKGHSHVYWYRQLPEEGLKFMVYLQKENIIDESGMPKERFSAEFPKEGPSILRIQQVVRGDSAAYFCASSPNPGSYEQYFGPGTRLTVT.

This sequence joins TRBV11-2 and TRBJ1-2, with a possible D match to TRBD1 (6 bases). Trimming took 2 bases from V and 8 from J, leaving 12 bases between them. CDR1 and CDR2 (germline): SGHAT, FQNNGV. The CDR3 consists of 13 residues. The CDR3 sequence: CASSLQGKGGYTF. The CDR3 DNA sequence: TGTGCCAGCAGCTTACAGGGGAAAGGGGGCTACACCTTC.

This clone was observed a few times. This sequence joins TRBV7-2 and TRBJ1-5; 11 bases line up with TRBD1. J lost 16 bases, V lost 0 bases, and 5 bases had no gene match. The CDR3 consists of 13 residues. In germline, CDR1 is SGHTA, CDR2 FQGNSA. DNA for the CDR3: TGTGCCAGCAGCTTAGCCCCGGACAGGGGGCAACATTTT. Amino acid sequence: CASSLAPDRGQHF.

The genes are TRBV19 and TRBJ2-5, with 12 positions matching TRBD2. J gave up 7 bases and V 9 bases, and 6 bases lay outside the gene matches. The length of the CDR3 is 13 residues. The germline V gene encodes CDR1 LNHDA and CDR2 SQIVND (reference sequence). The CDR3 reads CASRLAGEGTQYF. CDR3 sequence (DNA): TGTGCCAGCAGACTAGCGGGAGAGGGGACCCAGTACTTC.

The J gene is TRBJ1-1, the V gene TRBV6-5, with 8 bases identical to TRBD1. The junction had 14 bases not matched to a gene; V was cut back by 7 bases and J by 7 bases. The CDR3 length is 15 residues. Germline values: CDR1 MNHEY, CDR2 SVGAGI. For the CDR3, the DNA is TGTGCCAGCAATCCTGGACAGGGAGTTCTGATTGAAGCTTTCTTT. Protein product: CASNPGQGVLIEAFF.

The chain combines TRBV23-1 with TRBJ1-2; TRBD1 matches 10 bases. TRBV23-1 is placed among ORFs of uncertain function. Unmatched junction bases numbered 10, after V lost 0 bases and J lost 3 bases. CDR3 size: 18 residues. The CDR3 reads CASSQSTGTGELDYGYTF. CDR3 bases: TGCGCCAGCAGTCAATCTACCGGGACAGGGGAATTGGACTATGGCTACACCTTC.

J is TRBJ1-1 and V is TRBV30; D unclear. CDR3 length: 13 residues. Germline V gene lookup returns CDR1 GTSNPN and CDR2 SVGIG (reference sequence). V dropped 5 bases and J dropped 1 base, with 11 bases sitting between them. CDR3 DNA sequence: TGTGCCTGGCTCTTTGGGAGGAACACTGAAGCTTTCTTT. Encoded protein: CAWLFGRNTEAFF.

V and J are TRBV15 and TRBJ1-2; 7 bases map to TRBD1. The CDR3 extends over 14 amino acids. Trimming cost V 5 bases and J 3 bases; bases outside gene matches: 6. CDR1 and CDR2 (germline): LNHNV, YYDKDF (reference sequence). CDR3 protein: CATSAPGQHYGYTF. Here the CDR3 DNA reads TGTGCCACCAGCGCACCGGGACAGCACTATGGCTACACCTTC.

J is TRBJ2-5 and V is TRBV7-7, with D possibly being TRBD2 (5 bases). The CDR3 has 15 residues. Trimming removed 1 base from V and 0 bases from J, with 9 bases in between. The V gene's germline CDR1 is SSHAT and CDR2 FNYEAQ (reference sequence). The CDR3 is CASSLGGSYQETQYF. The CDR3 nucleotides are TGTGCCAGCAGCTTAGGTGGGAGTTACCAAGAGACCCAGTACTTC. The full variable domain, rest sourced from reference TRBV7-7 and TRBJ2-5, is GAGVSQSPRYKVTKRGQDVTLRCDPISSHATLYWYQQALGQGPEFLTYFNYEAQPDKSGLPSDRFSAERPEGSISTLTIQRTEQRDSAMYRCASSLGGSYQETQYFGPGTRLLVL.

The chain recombines TRBV3-1 (or the pseudogene TRBV3-2) with TRBJ2-7; 10 positions match TRBD2. V was pared by 4 bases and J by 3 bases, with 6 bases of the junction left unmatched. There are 15 residues in the CDR3. CDR1 is LGHDT and CDR2 is YNNKEL in the germline V gene (reference sequence). The CDR3 DNA is TGTGCCAGCAGCCCAACTAGCGGGACCCTCTACGAGCAGTACTTC. It is translated as CASSPTSGTLYEQYF.

V and J are TRBV6-4 and TRBJ2-2; TRBD2 is a possible D gene (6 bases). The CDR3 is made up of 14 amino acids. Germline V CDR1 and CDR2: MRHNA, SNTAGT. The germline V and J ends were trimmed by 8 bases and 5 bases, with 15 bases remaining between them. The CDR3 spells CASRAGQGTGELFF. The CDR3 DNA is TGTGCCAGCCGCGCGGGGCAGGGAACCGGGGAGCTGTTTTTT.

The rearrangement links TRBV3-1 (or the pseudogene TRBV3-2) to TRBJ1-1; D gene uncertain. The CDR3 contains 14 residues. Germline V gives CDR1 LGHDT, CDR2 YNNKEL (reference sequence). V lost 1 base to trimming and J lost 1 base, with 7 bases between them. The CDR3 spells CASSQALRNTEAFF. CDR3 sequence (DNA): TGTGCCAGCAGCCAAGCCCTAAGGAACACTGAAGCTTTCTTT.

This clone turned up a few times. The chain uses TRBV4-1 and TRBJ2-7; 12 bases match TRBD1. The germline CDR1 and CDR2 sequences are MGHRA and YSYEKL. This CDR3 comprises 16 residues. The trim removed 4 bases at V and 3 bases at J, leaving 7 bases unmatched. CDR3 residues: CASSPGQGAKNYEQYF. CDR3 in DNA: TGCGCCAGCAGCCCGGGACAGGGGGCGAAGAACTACGAGCAGTACTTC.

This clone was seen more than once but under ten times. This chain joins TRBV5-6 and TRBJ1-4, with D maybe TRBD1 (5 bases). The germline V and J ends were trimmed by 1 base and 0 bases, with 10 bases remaining between them. The germline V gene has CDR1 SGHDT and CDR2 YYEEEE. CDR3 length: 16 amino acids. The CDR3 sequence: CASSLNPGTTNEKLFF. DNA for the CDR3: TGTGCCAGCAGCTTGAACCCAGGGACAACTAATGAAAAACTGTTTTTT.

The V call is TRBV28, the J call TRBJ2-4; TRBD2 is a possible D gene (6 bases). The V and J ends lost 5 bases and 0 bases respectively, with 14 bases between them. The germline gives CDR1 MDHEN, CDR2 SYDVKM. The CDR3 contains 16 residues. CDR3 nucleotide sequence: TGTGCCAGCAGTCCCTCGGGGGAGCTAGCCAAAAACATTCAGTACTTC. Its translation: CASSPSGELAKNIQYF.

V gene TRBV4-3 combines with J gene TRBJ1-5; unclear D gene. Germline-derived CDR1 and CDR2 are LGHNA and YSLEER. This CDR3 has 15 residues. V was pared by 0 bases and J by 0 bases, with 6 bases between. CDR3 coding DNA: TGCGCCAGCAGCCAAGATGGGCTTAGCAATCAGCCCCAGCATTTT. This codes for CASSQDGLSNQPQHF.

The CDR3 coding sequence is TGTGCCAGCTCACCAGCACATCAGGCTGAAGCTTTCTTT. This encodes CASSPAHQAEAFF. This chain links TRBV18 with TRBJ1-1; the D is unclear. Trimming removed 2 bases from V and 6 bases from J, with 10 bases in between. The CDR3 length is 13 residues. Germline CDR1 and CDR2: KGHSH and LQKENI.

The V and J genes are TRBV19 and TRBJ1-1; TRBD1 might be the D (6 bases). The germline V gene has CDR1 LNHDA and CDR2 SQIVND (reference sequence). V was clipped by 9 bases and J by 0 bases, with 23 bases between them. This CDR3 has 17 amino acids. As DNA, the CDR3 is TGTGCCAGCAGTGTGGGGGGGGGCCGTAGCATGAACACTGAAGCTTTCTTT. It specifies CASSVGGGRSMNTEAFF. Variable domain in full (rest from reference TRBV19 and TRBJ1-1): DGGITQSPKYLFRKEGQNVTLSCEQNLNHDAMYWYRQDPGQGLRLIYYSQIVNDFQKGDIAEGYSVSREKKESFPLTVTSAQKNPTAFYLCASSVGGGRSMNTEAFFGQGTRLTVV.